Shown below are 11 T cell receptor beta chains from a single sample sequenced in a study of shared clonotypes between healthy human individuals (TCRdb year 2020). Libraries were built with the immunoSEQ multiplex PCR assay. The immuneACCESS repertoire file appears here via TCRdb, limited to in-frame rearrangements. These files lack a portion of the clones; in checked studies, under half of the deficit traces to unresolved V genes, and the cause of the others is not known. Counted in this sample were some 490,000 clones; 70% to 80% of them appeared once. The ten top clones hold approximately 12% of the sample. Material: PBMCs. The origin of the receptors is a woman between 35 and 50 years old in good health. Some clones in this sample may be carry-over from other donors' samples.

This clone was seen more than once but under ten times. The V and J genes are TRBV5-4 and TRBJ1-1, with 8 bases that match TRBD1. CDR3 length: 14 amino acids. V lost 4 bases and J lost 6; bases outside the gene matches: 8. Germline V gene lookup returns CDR1 SGHNT and CDR2 YYREEE (reference sequence). The CDR3 DNA is TGTGCCAGCAGCACGGGACAGGACGGTGCTGAAGCTTTCTTT. This sequence encodes CASSTGQDGAEAFF.

This clone was seen only a few times. This chain connects TRBV4-3 to TRBJ2-2; 9 positions agree with TRBD2. The CDR3 contains 17 residues. V shed 3 bases, J shed 0 bases, and the junction held 5 bases outside the gene matches. Germline-derived CDR1 and CDR2 are LGHNA and YSLEER. Here the CDR3 reads CASSQAGLASNTGELFF. The CDR3 DNA reads TGCGCCAGCAGCCAGGCCGGACTAGCGTCGAACACCGGGGAGCTGTTTTTT.

The chain joins TRBV11-2 to TRBJ1-2; no reliable D call. CDR1 SGHAT and CDR2 FQNNGV come from the germline V gene. The ends were cut back, 5 bases at V and 2 bases at J, with 12 bases in the middle. The CDR3 spans 14 residues. The CDR3 protein is CASSNPAGNYGYTF. The CDR3 DNA follows: TGTGCCAGCAGCAACCCCGCCGGGAACTATGGCTACACCTTC. The entire variable domain, with the rest obtained from reference TRBV11-2 and TRBJ1-2, is as follows: EAGVAQSPRYKIIEKRQSVAFWCNPISGHATLYWYQQILGQGPKLLIQFQNNGVVDDSQLPKDRFSAERLKGVDSTLKIQPAKLEDSAVYLCASSNPAGNYGYTFGSGTRLTVV.

The chain has TRBV30 and TRBJ2-7, with TRBD1 matching over 10 bases. Trimming removed 5 bases from V and 6 bases from J; junction bases left unmatched: 10. Germline V gene lookup returns CDR1 GTSNPN and CDR2 SVGIG (reference sequence). The CDR3 extends over 14 amino acids. The CDR3 sequence is CAWSPGTGATEQYF. CDR3 DNA: TGTGCCTGGTCCCCCGGGACAGGGGCCACCGAGCAGTACTTC.

This clone was observed a single time. The J gene is TRBJ2-7, the V gene TRBV28; 11 bases are a match to TRBD1. V was clipped by 6 bases and J by 3 bases; unmatched bases: 4. The CDR3 sequence is 14 residues long. From germline, CDR1 is MDHEN and CDR2 SYDVKM. CDR3 sequence (DNA): TGTGCCAGCAGCTGGACAGGGGGCGGCTACGAGCAGTACTTC. Protein sequence: CASSWTGGGYEQYF.

A note on this clone: Additional DNA sequences in this sample encode the identical CDR3. This chain joins TRBV5-4 and TRBJ2-5, with unresolved D. Between the trimmed V and J ends, which lost 0 bases and 7 bases, there was a span of 4 bases. The CDR3 consists of 11 residues. The V gene's germline CDR1 is SGHNT and CDR2 YYREEE (reference sequence). CDR3 protein: CASSLEGTQYF. CDR3 DNA: TGTGCCAGCAGCTTGGAAGGGACCCAGTACTTC.

Turning to this clone: Distinct nucleotide sequences in the sample also encode this CDR3. The chain employs TRBV5-1 and TRBJ2-7; TRBD1 matches at 7 bases. This CDR3 is 14 amino acids long. Germline V gene sequence: CDR1 SGHRS, CDR2 YFSETQ. Trimming took 0 bases from V and 2 from J; bases not matched to a gene: 2. The DNA for the CDR3 is TGCGCCAGCAGCTTGGAGGGACAGACCTACGAGCAGTACTTC. The encoded protein is CASSLEGQTYEQYF.

The rearrangement uses TRBV5-6 and TRBJ2-3; possibly TRBD1 or TRBD2 for D (5 bases each). Trimming stripped 1 base from V and 0 bases from J, with 18 bases between. Germline V gene data show CDR1 as SGHDT and CDR2 as YYEEEE. This CDR3 region has 18 residues. The CDR3 bases are TGTGCCAGCAGCTTGTTCCGGGGCGTCCCAGCTAGCACAGATACGCAGTATTTT. This codes for CASSLFRGVPASTDTQYF.

The J gene is TRBJ1-1, the V gene TRBV7-3; possibly TRBD1 for D (6 bases). The CDR3 is 13 amino acids. Trimming took 0 bases from V and 12 from J, leaving 14 bases between them. Germline V gene sequence: CDR1 SGHTA, CDR2 FQGTGA. In DNA, the CDR3 is TGTGCCAGCAGCTTAACACAGGGAGGGAGTACTTTCTTT. Protein sequence: CASSLTQGGSTFF.

Notes on this clone: Only one base separates this from a far larger clonotype, so it likely reflects a read error. This rearrangement joins TRBV4-2 to TRBJ2-6, with a weak D call TRBD2 (5 bases). CDR3 length: 16 residues. Germline loops: CDR1 LGHNA, CDR2 YNFKEQ. The ends were cut back, 0 bases at V and 5 bases at J, with 11 bases in the middle. CDR3 sequence (DNA): TGTGCCAGCAGCCAAGATCTAGGGAGCAGGGCCAACGTCCTGACTTTC. Protein sequence: CASSQDLGSRANVLTF.

The rearrangement uses TRBV9 and TRBJ2-2; D is possibly TRBD2 (6 bases). CDR3 size: 15 residues. V gave up 2 bases and J gave up 1 base, with 9 bases separating them. CDR1 and CDR2 from the germline V gene are SGDLS and YYNGEE. CDR3 loop: CASSVRDLNTGELFF. CDR3 coding DNA: TGTGCCAGCAGCGTGAGGGACTTGAACACCGGGGAGCTGTTTTTT.